The table lists the clone carrying this TCR beta chain with a few counts. Its antigen is not identified. Generation of TCR beta libraries employed quantitative 5'-RACE incorporating molecular barcodes. TCRdb redid the calling of the 5' RACE reads with MiXCR, one entry per CDR3 protein. This table holds around 130,000 distinct CDR3 sequences, about a tenth found once. The CDR3 runs 15 residues. V was shortened by 5 bases and J by 4 bases, with 15 bases between the two germline ends. CDR1 and CDR2 (germline): MNHNS, SASEGT. The data were taken from a study of CD8 T cells in ankylosing spondylitis. Study results and caveats: Blood from ankylosing spondylitis patients appeared to carry a characteristic roughly 8-variant TCR beta motif. Significant enrichment of disease-linked clones was reported in matched ankylosing spondylitis synovial fluid. In peripheral blood, disease-linked CD8+ clones occurred at relatively low frequencies.

The source is a male donor with ankylosing spondylitis or in good health (not recorded which). The chain recombines TRBV6-1 with TRBJ1-5, with a possible D match to TRBD1 (6 bases). Sequencing was done on a sample of blood, either unsorted or a sorted T cell fraction (not recorded which). CDR3 sequence reads: CASSLGAGANQPQHF. The DNA for the CDR3 is TGTGCCAGCAGTCTGGGGGCAGGGGCGAATCAGCCCCAGCATTTT.